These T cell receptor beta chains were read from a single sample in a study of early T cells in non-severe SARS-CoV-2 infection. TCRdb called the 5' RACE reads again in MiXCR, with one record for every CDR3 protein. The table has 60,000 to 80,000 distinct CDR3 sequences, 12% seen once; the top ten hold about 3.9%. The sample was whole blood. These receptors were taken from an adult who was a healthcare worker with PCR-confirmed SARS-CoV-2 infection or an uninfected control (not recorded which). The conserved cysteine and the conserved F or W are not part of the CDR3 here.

ASSLGGLAGEGSEQY,15,TRBV5-1
ASSVPGAVSNEQF,13,TRBV9
ASSGDSHYEQY,11,TRBV9
ASRKDSDEQY,10,TRBV25-1
ASSPGQVSGNTIY,13,TRBV18
SVRDRQAKNIQY,12,TRBV29-1
ASSLIPGELF,10,TRBV7-9
ASSPHGGNEQF,11,TRBV11-3
SAPGLSSYNEQF,12,TRBV20-1
ASSLGRGRTDTQY,13,TRBV5-1
ASSPFDNEQF,10,TRBV11-2
ASSLDRAAGREKLF,14,TRBV11-2
ASSPAGTAYEQY,12,TRBV18
ASSERGRAVDTQY,13,TRBV10-2
ASSSGGLLGELF,12,TRBV7-9
ASKIFTVNGETQY,13,TRBV2
ASSWDRGYLETQY,13,TRBV5-4
ASSSGGITEAF,11,TRBV7-9
ASRGTRAINEKLF,13,TRBV27
ASSFKKVSRTDEQF,14,TRBV27